This passage covers 23 T cell receptor beta chains from one sample sequenced in a study of blood T cell repertoires in COVID-19 (dated by TCRdb to the early 2020s). Libraries came from the immunoSEQ multiplex PCR assay. This is the immuneACCESS table as TCRdb keeps it, with only in-frame sequences that have V and J called. A part of the clones is gone; compared with another copy, unresolved V genes explain less than half, and the rest is unexplained. The sample includes some 330,000 clones, with 70% to 90% observed a single time. The ten largest clones capture 3.5% to 4.5% of the sample. Sequences were obtained from PBMCs or T cells enriched from blood (not recorded which). These receptors were taken from a man aged 25-45 years who had recovered from COVID-19.

The rearrangement links TRBV4-1 to TRBJ2-5; D perhaps matches TRBD1 (6 bases). Trimming shortened V by 0 bases and J by 3 bases, and 11 bases separated the two germline ends. The CDR3 sequence is 15 residues long. Per the germline V gene, CDR1 is MGHRA and CDR2 is YSYEKL. In DNA form, the CDR3 reads TGCGCCAGCAGCCAAGATTTGGCAGGGGAAGAGACCCAGTACTTC. It translates to CASSQDLAGEETQYF.

V and J are TRBV28 and TRBJ2-7; no firm D call. Looked up from germline, CDR1 is MDHEN and CDR2 is SYDVKM. The germline V and J ends were trimmed by 2 bases and 2 bases, with 13 bases remaining between them. This CDR3 has 15 amino acids. The CDR3 DNA sequence: TGTGCCAGCAGTTTAAATGGTGGCAGGACCTACGAGCAGTACTTC. The encoded protein is CASSLNGGRTYEQYF.

The genes are TRBV28 and TRBJ1-1; 7 nucleotides line up with TRBD1. The germline gives CDR1 MDHEN, CDR2 SYDVKM. The V segment lost 6 bases and the J segment 11 bases; nucleotides outside the gene matches: 27. The CDR3 sequence is 18 residues long. The CDR3 DNA is TGTGCCAGCAGAAACTTCGCGACTTTTAGGGGACAGCCCGGGGTGGCTTTCTTT. Translating it yields CASRNFATFRGQPGVAFF. The full variable domain, with the rest looked up from reference TRBV28 and TRBJ1-1, is DVKVTQSSRYLVKRTGEKVFLECVQDMDHENMFWYRQDPGLGLRLIYFSYDVKMKEKGDIPEGYSVSREKKERFSLILESASTNQTSMYLCASRNFATFRGQPGVAFFGQGTRLTVV.

The count of this clone is one. The chain links TRBV29-1 to TRBJ2-1, with 7 bases matching TRBD1. Germline CDR1 SQVTM, CDR2 ANQGSEA. V was clipped by 7 bases and J by 4 bases; unmatched bases: 7. The CDR3 is 13 residues long. The CDR3 nucleotides read TGCAGCGCCCGACAGGGTCAATACAATGAGCAGTTCTTC. It specifies CSARQGQYNEQFF.

The rearrangement joins TRBV27 to TRBJ1-1, with 10 bases lining up with TRBD1. Per the germline V gene, CDR1 is MNHEY and CDR2 is SMNVEV (reference sequence). Germline trimming cut 5 bases from V and 6 bases from J; bases unmatched to any gene: 9. The CDR3 sequence is 15 residues long. The CDR3 is CASSHGTGVLAEAFF. The CDR3 nucleotides are TGTGCCAGCAGTCACGGGACAGGGGTTTTGGCTGAAGCTTTCTTT.

The chain employs TRBV6-5 and TRBJ2-1, with 7 nucleotides matching TRBD1. In germline, CDR1 is MNHEY, CDR2 SVGAGI. V dropped 6 bases and J dropped 10; count of bases not matched to a gene: 9. The CDR3 extends over 13 amino acids. As DNA, the CDR3 is TGTGCCAGCAGAAGACAGGGCCTCGAGGAGCAGTTCTTC. This sequence encodes CASRRQGLEEQFF.

J is TRBJ1-1 and V is TRBV5-1; possible D gene TRBD1, 5 bases. The germline CDR1 and CDR2 sequences are SGHRS and YFSETQ. The CDR3 spans 14 residues. V was pared by 3 bases and J by 0 bases, with 9 bases between. The CDR3 DNA reads as TGCGCCAGCAGCTCCCTGACAGTGAACACTGAAGCTTTCTTT. Amino acid sequence: CASSSLTVNTEAFF.

V is TRBV19 and J is TRBJ2-6; 9 bases fit TRBD1. The CDR3 is 15 residues long. Losses at the gene ends were 4 bases for V and 2 bases for J; bases not matched to a gene: 0. CDR1 is LNHDA, CDR2 SQIVND, per germline (reference sequence). In DNA, the CDR3 is TGTGCCAGTAGTAGGGACAGGGCTGGGGCCAACGTCCTGACTTTC. This codes for CASSRDRAGANVLTF.

The V and J genes are TRBV6-5 and TRBJ1-3; 10 bases fit TRBD1. The V gene end was trimmed by 4 bases and the J gene end by 7 bases; junction bases not matched to a gene: 4. This CDR3 region has 14 residues. CDR1 is MNHEY, CDR2 SVGAGI, per germline. In DNA, the CDR3 is TGTGCCAGCAGTTCCGACAGGGGGCTGAACACCATATATTTT. Translating gives CASSSDRGLNTIYF.

The chain has TRBV5-4 and TRBJ2-7; D is unresolved. Looked up from germline, CDR1 is SGHNT and CDR2 is YYREEE (reference sequence). Trimming left V 4 bases short and J 4 bases short, with 15 bases between. This CDR3 region has 14 residues. The DNA of the CDR3 is TGTGCCAGCAGCACACATCCCTTTATGTACGAGCAGTACTTC. This translates into CASSTHPFMYEQYF.

The gene calls are TRBV30 and TRBJ2-1, with TRBD2 matching over 8 bases. The ends lost 5 bases at V and 7 bases at J; junction bases unmatched: 4. CDR1 GTSNPN and CDR2 SVGIG come from the germline V gene (reference sequence). CDR3 size: 12 residues. Written as DNA, the CDR3 is TGTGCCTGGTCCCGGGGGGGAAATGAGCAGTTCTTC. This sequence encodes CAWSRGGNEQFF.

This sequence joins TRBV4-1 and TRBJ2-2; D call uncertain. The germline V gene encodes CDR1 MGHRA and CDR2 YSYEKL. This CDR3 is built from 12 residues. Trimming stripped 3 bases from V and 5 bases from J, with 4 bases between. Here the CDR3 reads CASSHMTGELFF. The CDR3 nucleotides read TGCGCCAGCAGCCACATGACCGGGGAGCTGTTTTTT.

V and J are TRBV4-2 and TRBJ1-6; 7 positions agree with TRBD1. CDR3 length: 15 amino acids. Germline V lookup: CDR1 LGHNA, CDR2 YNFKEQ. Unmatched junction bases numbered 6, after V lost 3 bases and J lost 7 bases. Here the CDR3 reads CASSQGDSQNSPLHF. The CDR3 DNA reads TGTGCCAGCAGCCAGGGGGACAGTCAAAATTCACCCCTCCACTTT.

CDR3 bases: TGTGCCAGCAGCCAAGGGGACATTCGGACTGAAAAACTGTTTTTT. It yields the protein CASSQGDIRTEKLFF. The chain employs TRBV3-1 (or the pseudogene TRBV3-2) and TRBJ1-4; tentative D call: TRBD1 (6 bases). CDR1 is LGHDT, CDR2 YNNKEL, per germline (reference sequence). There are 15 residues in the CDR3. V lost 1 base and J lost 7, with 13 bases in between.

The gene calls are TRBV4-1 and TRBJ2-7, with TRBD2 matching over 12 bases. With V trimmed by 4 bases and J by 3 bases, 4 bases remained unmatched. The CDR3 loop spans 15 amino acids. The V gene's germline CDR1 is MGHRA and CDR2 YSYEKL. CDR3 in DNA: TGCGCCAGCAGCCCAGGACTAGCGGGAAACTACGAGCAGTACTTC. As protein: CASSPGLAGNYEQYF.

The rearrangement joins TRBV6-5 to TRBJ2-3; 11 bases map to TRBD2. CDR3 size: 16 residues. CDR1 MNHEY and CDR2 SVGAGI come from the germline V gene. With 4 bases clipped from V and 3 bases from J, the junction kept 6 bases outside the gene matches. CDR3 sequence reads: CASSSSSGGRTDTQYF. The CDR3 coding sequence is TGTGCCAGCAGTTCGTCTAGCGGGGGGCGAACAGATACGCAGTATTTT.

The V and J genes are TRBV12-2 and TRBJ1-6; TRBD1 is the table's D call, not checked against the DNA. TRBV12-2 is annotated as a pseudogene. This CDR3 region has 15 residues. The chain's CDR3 is CASPPWGHLNSPLHF. The CDR3 nucleotides read TGTGCAAGTCCCCCATGGGGACACCTTAATTCACCCCTCCACTTT.

In DNA, the CDR3 is TGTGCCAGCAACCAGGGGATTAATGAAAAACTGTTTTTT. Encoded protein: CASNQGINEKLFF. This chain joins TRBV2 and TRBJ1-4; D is possibly TRBD1 (6 bases). This CDR3 has 13 amino acids. The V end lost 7 bases, the J end lost 4 bases, and 10 bases lay between the germline ends. The germline V gene has CDR1 SNHLY and CDR2 FYNNEI.

This chain joins TRBV6-1 and TRBJ1-1, with no clear D. This CDR3 comprises 15 residues. Trimming removed 0 bases from V and 0 bases from J, with 8 bases in between. CDR1 and CDR2 (germline): MNHNS, SASEGT. The CDR3 DNA reads TGTGCCAGCAGTGAAGCTAGAGGTATGAACACTGAAGCTTTCTTT. Its translation: CASSEARGMNTEAFF.

The sample holds one count of this clone. The chain employs TRBV5-1 and TRBJ2-1; TRBD2 aligns across 15 bases. Looked up from germline, CDR1 is SGHRS and CDR2 is YFSETQ. Germline trimming cut 5 bases from V and 7 bases from J; bases unmatched to any gene: 4. CDR3 length: 15 amino acids. The CDR3 nucleotides are TGCGCCAGCAGAATGGGACTAGCGGGGGGAAATGAGCAGTTCTTC. Translation gives CASRMGLAGGNEQFF.

DNA of the CDR3: TGTGCCAGCAGTTCAAATTCACCCCTCCACTTT. Translating it yields CASSSNSPLHF. The chain carries TRBV12-3 or TRBV12-4 and TRBJ1-6; D gene unclear. CDR3 length: 11 amino acids. The ends were cut back, 4 bases at V and 7 bases at J, with 2 bases in the middle.

In regard to this clone: This CDR3 is also generated by other DNA sequences in the sample. The gene calls are TRBV30 and TRBJ1-5, with 7 bases matching TRBD1. Germline trimming cut 3 bases from V and 2 bases from J; bases unmatched to any gene: 1. The CDR3 loop spans 13 amino acids. Looked up from germline, CDR1 is GTSNPN and CDR2 is SVGIG (reference sequence). The CDR3 reads CAWSGQGNQPQHF. Here the CDR3 DNA reads TGTGCCTGGAGCGGACAGGGCAATCAGCCCCAGCATTTT.

The CDR3 loop is CASSDRALGQPQHF. DNA of the CDR3: TGTGCCAGCAGCGACAGGGCGCTGGGTCAGCCCCAGCATTTT. V usage is TRBV2 and J usage is TRBJ1-5; 7 nucleotides match TRBD1. CDR1 is SNHLY and CDR2 is FYNNEI in the germline V gene. The CDR3 covers 14 residues. Germline trimming cut 6 bases from V and 6 bases from J; bases unmatched to any gene: 8.